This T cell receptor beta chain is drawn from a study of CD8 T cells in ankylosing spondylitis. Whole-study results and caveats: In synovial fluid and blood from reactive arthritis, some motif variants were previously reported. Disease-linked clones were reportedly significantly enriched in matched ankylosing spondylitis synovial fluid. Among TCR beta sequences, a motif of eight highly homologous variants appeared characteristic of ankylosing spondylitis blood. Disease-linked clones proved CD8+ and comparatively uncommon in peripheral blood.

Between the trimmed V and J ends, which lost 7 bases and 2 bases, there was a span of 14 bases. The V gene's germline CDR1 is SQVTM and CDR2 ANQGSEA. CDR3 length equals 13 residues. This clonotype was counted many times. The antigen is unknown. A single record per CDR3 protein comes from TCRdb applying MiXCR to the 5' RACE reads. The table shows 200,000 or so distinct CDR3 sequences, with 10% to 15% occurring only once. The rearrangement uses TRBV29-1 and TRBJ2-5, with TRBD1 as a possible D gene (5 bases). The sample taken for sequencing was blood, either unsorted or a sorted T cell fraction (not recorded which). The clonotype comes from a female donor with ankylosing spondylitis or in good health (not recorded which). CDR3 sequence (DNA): TGCAGCGGTACAGGTGGCGGACAAGAGACCCAGTACTTC. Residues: CSGTGGGQETQYF.